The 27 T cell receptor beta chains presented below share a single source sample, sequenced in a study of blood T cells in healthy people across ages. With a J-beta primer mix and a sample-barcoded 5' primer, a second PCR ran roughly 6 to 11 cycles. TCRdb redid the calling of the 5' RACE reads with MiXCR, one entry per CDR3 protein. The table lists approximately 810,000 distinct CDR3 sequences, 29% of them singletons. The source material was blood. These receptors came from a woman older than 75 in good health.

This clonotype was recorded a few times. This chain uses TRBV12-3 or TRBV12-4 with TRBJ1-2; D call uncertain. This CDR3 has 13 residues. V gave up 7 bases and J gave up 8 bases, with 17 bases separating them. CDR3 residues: CASTLRGRSGYTF. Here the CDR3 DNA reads TGTGCCAGCACGCTTCGGGGAAGGAGCGGCTACACCTTC.

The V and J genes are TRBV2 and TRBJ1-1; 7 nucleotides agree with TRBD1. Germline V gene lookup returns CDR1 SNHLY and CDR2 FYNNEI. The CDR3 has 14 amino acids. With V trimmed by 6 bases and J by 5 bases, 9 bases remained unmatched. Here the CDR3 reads CASRSRQGRTEAFF. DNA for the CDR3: TGTGCCAGCAGGTCCAGACAGGGCAGGACTGAAGCTTTCTTT.

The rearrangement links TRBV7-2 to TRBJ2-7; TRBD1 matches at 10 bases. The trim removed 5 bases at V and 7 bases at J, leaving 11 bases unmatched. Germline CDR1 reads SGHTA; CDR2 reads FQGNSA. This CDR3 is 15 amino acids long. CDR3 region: CASSPLGQGRGEQYF. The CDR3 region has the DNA TGTGCCAGCAGCCCCCTGGGACAGGGGCGGGGGGAGCAGTACTTC.

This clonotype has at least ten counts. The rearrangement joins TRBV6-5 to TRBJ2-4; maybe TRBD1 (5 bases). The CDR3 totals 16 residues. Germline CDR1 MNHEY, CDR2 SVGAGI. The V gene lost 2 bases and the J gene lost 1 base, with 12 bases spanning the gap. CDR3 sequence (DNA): TGTGCCAGCAGTTACGAAGCAGGGCTGGCCAAAAACATTCAGTACTTC. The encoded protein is CASSYEAGLAKNIQYF.

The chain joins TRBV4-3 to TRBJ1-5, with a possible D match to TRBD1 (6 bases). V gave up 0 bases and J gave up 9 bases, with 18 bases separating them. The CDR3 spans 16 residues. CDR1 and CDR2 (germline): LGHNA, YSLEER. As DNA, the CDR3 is TGCGCCAGCAGCCAAGACGCCAGGGGCGCCGCCCGGCCCCAGCATTTT. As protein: CASSQDARGAARPQHF.

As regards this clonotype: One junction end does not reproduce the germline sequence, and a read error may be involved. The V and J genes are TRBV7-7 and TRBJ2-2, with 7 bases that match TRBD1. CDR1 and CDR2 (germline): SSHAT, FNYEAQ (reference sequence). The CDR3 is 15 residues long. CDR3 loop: CASSLGTGDVGELFF. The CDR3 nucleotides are TGTGCTAGCAGCTTAGGAACAGGGGATGTCGGGGAGCTGTTTTTT.

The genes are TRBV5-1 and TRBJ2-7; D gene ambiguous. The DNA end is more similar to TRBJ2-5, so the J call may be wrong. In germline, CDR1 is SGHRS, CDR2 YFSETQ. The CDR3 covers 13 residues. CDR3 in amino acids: CASSSTPGETQYF. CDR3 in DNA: TGCGCCAGCAGCTCGACGCCTGGAGAGACCCAGTACTTC.

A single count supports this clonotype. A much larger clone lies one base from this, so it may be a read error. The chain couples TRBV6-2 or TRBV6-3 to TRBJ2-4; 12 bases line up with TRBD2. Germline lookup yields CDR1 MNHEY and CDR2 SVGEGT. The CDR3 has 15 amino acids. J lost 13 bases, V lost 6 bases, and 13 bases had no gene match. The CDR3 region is CASRPGLAGKNEQYF. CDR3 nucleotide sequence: TGTGCCAGCAGACCCGGACTAGCGGGAAAGAATGAGCAGTACTTC.

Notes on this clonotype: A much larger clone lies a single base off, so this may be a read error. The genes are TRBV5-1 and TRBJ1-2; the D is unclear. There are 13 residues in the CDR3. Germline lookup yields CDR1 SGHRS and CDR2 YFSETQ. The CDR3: CAGSDGSGGGYTF. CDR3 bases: TGCGCCGGCAGCGATGGATCCGGTGGTGGCTACACCTTC.

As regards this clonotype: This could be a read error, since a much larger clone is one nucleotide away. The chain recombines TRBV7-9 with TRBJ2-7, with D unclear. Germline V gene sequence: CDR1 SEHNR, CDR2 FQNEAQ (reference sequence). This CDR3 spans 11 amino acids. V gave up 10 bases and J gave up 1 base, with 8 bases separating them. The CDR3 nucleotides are TGTGCCACCGGGCCTTCCTACGAGCAGTACTTC. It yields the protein CATGPSYEQYF.

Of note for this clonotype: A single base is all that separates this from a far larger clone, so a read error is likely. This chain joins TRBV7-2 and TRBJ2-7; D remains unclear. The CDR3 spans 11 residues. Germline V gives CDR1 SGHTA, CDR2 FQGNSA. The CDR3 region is CAGSLVTEQYF. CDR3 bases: TGTGCCGGCAGCTTAGTCACCGAGCAGTACTTC.

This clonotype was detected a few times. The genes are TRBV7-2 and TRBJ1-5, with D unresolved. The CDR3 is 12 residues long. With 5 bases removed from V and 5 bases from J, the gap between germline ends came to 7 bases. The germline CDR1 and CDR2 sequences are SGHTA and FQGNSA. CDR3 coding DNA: TGTGCCAGCAGCGACTCTTATCAGCCCCAGCATTTT. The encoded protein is CASSDSYQPQHF.

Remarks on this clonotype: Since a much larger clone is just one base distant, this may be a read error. The CDR3 is CASSFEGGGGYTF. Here the CDR3 DNA reads TGTGCCAGCAGCTTTGAGGGAGGGGGGGGCTACACCTTC. The genes are TRBV7-2 and TRBJ1-2, with D perhaps matching TRBD1 (6 bases). The CDR3 sequence is 13 residues long. Germline V lookup: CDR1 SGHTA, CDR2 FQGNSA. V was cut by 3 bases and J by 8 bases, with 13 bases left in between.

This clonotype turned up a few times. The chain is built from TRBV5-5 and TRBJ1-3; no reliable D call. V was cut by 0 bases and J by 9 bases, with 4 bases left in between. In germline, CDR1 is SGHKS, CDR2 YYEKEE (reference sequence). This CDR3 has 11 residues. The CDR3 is CASSLEATIYF. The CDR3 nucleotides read TGTGCCAGCAGCTTGGAGGCCACCATATATTTT.

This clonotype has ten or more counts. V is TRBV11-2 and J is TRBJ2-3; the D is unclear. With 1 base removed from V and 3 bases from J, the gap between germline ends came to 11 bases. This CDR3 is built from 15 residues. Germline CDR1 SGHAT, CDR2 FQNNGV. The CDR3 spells CASSLASIRTDTQYF. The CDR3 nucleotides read TGTGCCAGCAGCTTAGCTAGTATCAGGACAGATACGCAGTATTTT.

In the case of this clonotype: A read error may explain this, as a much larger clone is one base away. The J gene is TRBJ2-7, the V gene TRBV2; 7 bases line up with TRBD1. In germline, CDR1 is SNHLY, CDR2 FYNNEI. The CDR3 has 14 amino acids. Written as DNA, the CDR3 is TGTGTCAGCAGCACGCAGGGACAGTCCTACGAGCAGTACTTC. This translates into CVSSTQGQSYEQYF.

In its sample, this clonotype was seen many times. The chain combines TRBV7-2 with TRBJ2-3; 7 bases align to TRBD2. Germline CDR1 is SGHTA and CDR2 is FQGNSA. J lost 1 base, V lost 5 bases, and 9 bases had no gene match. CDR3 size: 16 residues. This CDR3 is CASSVKRGWGTDTQYF. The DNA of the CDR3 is TGTGCCAGCAGCGTCAAGCGGGGATGGGGCACAGATACGCAGTATTTT.

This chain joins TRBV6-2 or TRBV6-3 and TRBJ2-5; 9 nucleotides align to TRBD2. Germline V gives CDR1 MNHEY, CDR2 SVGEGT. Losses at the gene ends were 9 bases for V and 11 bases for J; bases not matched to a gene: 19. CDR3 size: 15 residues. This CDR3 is CASSLAGISYNEQYF. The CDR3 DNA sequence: TGTGCCAGTAGCCTAGCGGGGATCTCCTACAATGAGCAGTACTTC.

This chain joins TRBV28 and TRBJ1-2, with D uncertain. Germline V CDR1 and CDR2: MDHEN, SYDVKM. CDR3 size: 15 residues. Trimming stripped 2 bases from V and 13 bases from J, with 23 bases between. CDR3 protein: CASSLRVAGNYDCTF. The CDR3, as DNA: TGTGCCAGCAGTTTAAGGGTGGCTGGGAACTATGACTGCACCTTC.

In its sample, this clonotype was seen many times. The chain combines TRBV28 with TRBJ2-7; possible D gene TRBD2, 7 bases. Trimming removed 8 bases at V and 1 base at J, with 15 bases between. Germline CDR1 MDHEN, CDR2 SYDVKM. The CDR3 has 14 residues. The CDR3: CASQKGGPSYEQYF. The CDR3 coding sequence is TGTGCCAGCCAGAAGGGGGGGCCGTCCTACGAGCAGTACTTC. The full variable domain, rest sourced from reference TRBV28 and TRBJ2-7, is DVKVTQSSRYLVKRTGEKVFLECVQDMDHENMFWYRQDPGLGLRLIYFSYDVKMKEKGDIPEGYSVSREKKERFSLILESASTNQTSMYLCASQKGGPSYEQYFGPGTRLTVT.

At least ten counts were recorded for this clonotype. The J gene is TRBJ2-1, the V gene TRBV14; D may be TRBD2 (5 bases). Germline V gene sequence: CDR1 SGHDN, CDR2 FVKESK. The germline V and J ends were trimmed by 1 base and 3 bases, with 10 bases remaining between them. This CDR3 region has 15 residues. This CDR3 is CASSQASGIYNEQFF. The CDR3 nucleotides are TGTGCCAGCAGCCAAGCCAGCGGAATCTACAATGAGCAGTTCTTC.

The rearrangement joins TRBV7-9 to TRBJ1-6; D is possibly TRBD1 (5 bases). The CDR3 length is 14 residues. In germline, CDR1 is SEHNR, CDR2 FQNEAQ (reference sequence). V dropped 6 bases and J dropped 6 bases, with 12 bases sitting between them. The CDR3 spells CASRRDVGNSPLHF. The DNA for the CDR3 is TGTGCCAGCAGACGGGACGTGGGTAATTCACCCCTCCACTTT.

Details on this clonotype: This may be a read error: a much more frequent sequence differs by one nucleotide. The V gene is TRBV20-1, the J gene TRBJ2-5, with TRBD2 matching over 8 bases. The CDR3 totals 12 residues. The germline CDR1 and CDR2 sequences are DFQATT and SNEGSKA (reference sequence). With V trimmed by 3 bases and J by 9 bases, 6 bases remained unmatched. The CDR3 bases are TGCAGTGCTAGCCCCGGGAGGGAGGCCCAGTACTTC. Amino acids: CSASPGREAQYF.

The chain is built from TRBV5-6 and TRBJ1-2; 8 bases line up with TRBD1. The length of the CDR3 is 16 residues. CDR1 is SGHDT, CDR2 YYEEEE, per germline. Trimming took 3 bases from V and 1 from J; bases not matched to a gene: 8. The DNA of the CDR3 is TGTGCCAGCAGCTCCCCCCGGGACAGGATTAACTATGGCTACACCTTC. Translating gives CASSSPRDRINYGYTF.

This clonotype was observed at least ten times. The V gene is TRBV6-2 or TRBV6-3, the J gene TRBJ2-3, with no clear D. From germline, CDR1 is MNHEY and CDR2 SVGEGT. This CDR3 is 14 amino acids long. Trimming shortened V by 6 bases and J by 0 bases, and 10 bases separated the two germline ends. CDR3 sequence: CASSYTYSTDTQYF. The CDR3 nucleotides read TGTGCCAGCAGCTATACCTATAGCACAGATACGCAGTATTTT.

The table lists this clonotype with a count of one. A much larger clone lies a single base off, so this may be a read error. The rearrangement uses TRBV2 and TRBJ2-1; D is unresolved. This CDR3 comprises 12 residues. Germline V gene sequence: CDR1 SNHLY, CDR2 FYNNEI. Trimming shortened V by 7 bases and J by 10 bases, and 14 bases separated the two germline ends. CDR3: CASKDLGNEQFF. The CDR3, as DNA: TGTGCCAGCAAGGATTTGGGGAACGAGCAGTTCTTC. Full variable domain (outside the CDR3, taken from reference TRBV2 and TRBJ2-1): EPEVTQTPSHQVTQMGQEVILRCVPISNHLYFYWYRQILGQKVEFLVSFYNNEISEKSEIFDDQFSVERPDGSNFTLKIRSTKLEDSAMYFCASKDLGNEQFFGPGTRLTVL.

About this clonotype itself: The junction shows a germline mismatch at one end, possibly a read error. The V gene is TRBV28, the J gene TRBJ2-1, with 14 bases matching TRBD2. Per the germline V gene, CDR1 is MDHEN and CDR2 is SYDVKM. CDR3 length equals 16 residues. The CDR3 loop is CAGSGTSGGTYNEQFF. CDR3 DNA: TGTGCCGGCAGTGGGACTAGCGGGGGTACTTACAATGAGCAGTTCTTC.